The rows below give T cell receptor beta chains drawn from one sample of a study of blood T cell repertoires in COVID-19. The table came from immunoSEQ multiplex PCR; TCRdb's copy has only in-frame clones and leaves some out. The sample records roughly 86,000 clones, around 84% being singletons. The source material was peripheral blood. The receptors were gathered from a man between 40 and 49 years old with acute or convalescent COVID-19. Both conserved end residues are part of each CDR3. The D gene is left open where the match is weak. Clone size is given for some rows only: seen once, a few or many times, or a class if the clone is expanded.

d_call	j_call	clone_size	v_call	cdr3_aa	cdr3_nt
NA	TRBJ1-2	NA	TRBV11-2	CASSPPKEGVNYGYTF	TGTGCCAGCAGCCCCCCGAAGGAAGGAGTTAACTATGGCTACACCTTC
TRBD1	TRBJ1-5	once	TRBV6-2/TRBV6-3	CASSHRGLGNQPQHF	TGTGCCAGCAGCCACAGGGGGCTGGGCAATCAGCCCCAGCATTTT
TRBD1	TRBJ2-7	few	TRBV10-2	CASSGTEYEQYF	TGCGCCAGCAGCGGGACAGAGTACGAGCAGTACTTC
NA	TRBJ2-1	NA	TRBV19	CASRWDSDEQFF	TGTGCCAGTAGATGGGACTCAGATGAGCAGTTCTTC
TRBD2	TRBJ2-2	once	TRBV5-1	CASSGTSGETNTGELFF	TGCGCCAGCAGCGGGACTAGCGGAGAAACGAACACCGGGGAGCTGTTTTTT
NA	TRBJ1-2	few	TRBV5-6	CASTFPGQTNYGYTF	TGTGCCAGCACCTTCCCGGGACAAACCAACTATGGCTACACCTTC
NA	TRBJ1-2	NA	TRBV6-6	CASISGQINYGYTF	TGTGCCAGCATTTCGGGACAAATTAACTATGGCTACACCTTC
NA	TRBJ1-1	NA	TRBV6-6	CASSYSIGTEAFF	TGTGCCAGCAGTTACTCGATCGGCACTGAAGCTTTCTTT
NA	TRBJ2-5	NA	TRBV6-5	CASNRVSETQYF	TGTGCCAGCAATCGAGTTTCCGAGACCCAGTACTTC
NA	TRBJ1-3	NA	TRBV7-9	CASSPYRQINSGNTIYF	TGTGCCAGCAGCCCCTACAGACAGATAAACTCTGGAAACACCATATATTTT
NA	TRBJ2-2	NA	TRBV7-2	CASSPDTGELFF	TGTGCCAGCAGCCCAGACACCGGGGAGCTGTTTTTT
NA	TRBJ1-1	once	TRBV11-2	CASSGHWNTEAFF	TGTGCCAGCAGCGGACACTGGAACACTGAAGCTTTCTTT
NA	TRBJ1-1	NA	TRBV27	CASSSLGHQNTEAFF	TGTGCCAGCAGTTCGCTGGGACATCAGAACACTGAAGCTTTCTTT
NA	TRBJ1-6	NA	TRBV7-8	CASSLGLQLVFRSPLHF	TGTGCCAGCAGCTTAGGTCTACAGTTAGTTTTCAGGTCACCCCTCCACTTT
TRBD2	TRBJ2-7	NA	TRBV5-4	CASSSTGLKYEQYF	TGTGCCAGCAGCTCCACGGGACTAAAATACGAGCAGTACTTC
TRBD2	TRBJ2-1	once	TRBV5-1	CASSLNSGRSDEQFF	TGCGCCAGCAGCTTGAATAGCGGGAGGTCGGATGAGCAGTTCTTC
NA	TRBJ2-1	NA	TRBV18	CASSPLGGAGEQFF	TGTGCCAGCTCACCCTTAGGGGGGGCCGGTGAGCAGTTCTTC
TRBD2	TRBJ2-7	NA	TRBV7-9	CASSLGGRAYEQYF	TGTGCCAGCAGCTTGGGCGGGAGGGCCTACGAGCAGTACTTC
TRBD1	TRBJ1-2	NA	TRBV7-2	CASSPQTGTSYGYTF	TGTGCCAGCAGCCCTCAGACAGGGACGTCCTATGGCTACACCTTC
NA	TRBJ2-2	few	TRBV7-2	CASSLTSDRSTGELFF	TGTGCCAGCAGCTTAACCTCCGACAGGTCCACCGGGGAGCTGTTTTTT
NA	TRBJ2-2	once	TRBV12-5	CASAYPTVYTGELFF	TGTGCTAGTGCCTACCCGACAGTCTACACCGGGGAGCTGTTTTTT
NA	TRBJ2-2	NA	TRBV19	CASSPDSATNTGELFF	TGTGCCAGTAGTCCAGACAGCGCTACGAACACCGGGGAGCTGTTTTTT
NA	TRBJ1-2	NA	TRBV5-1	CASSSDIANYGYTF	TGCGCCAGCAGCTCGGACATCGCTAACTATGGCTACACCTTC
TRBD1	TRBJ1-1	NA	TRBV18	CASSPMTTGGRGAFF	TGTGCCAGCTCACCCATGACGACAGGGGGCCGCGGAGCTTTCTTT
TRBD2	TRBJ2-1	once	TRBV3-1/TRBV3-2	CASSQGRGGYNEQFF	TGTGCCAGCAGCCAAGGGCGGGGGGGTTACAATGAGCAGTTCTTC
TRBD2	TRBJ2-2	NA	TRBV18	CASSPTHLAADTGELFF	TGTGCCAGCTCCCCCACGCACCTAGCGGCCGACACCGGGGAGCTGTTTTTT
NA	TRBJ2-1	NA	TRBV19	CASSIGWGVRGSYNEQFF	TGTGCCAGTAGTATCGGATGGGGGGTCCGAGGGTCCTACAATGAGCAGTTCTTC
TRBD1	TRBJ1-5	NA	TRBV30	CAWSRDRGNQPQHF	TGTGCCTGGAGTCGGGACAGGGGCAATCAGCCCCAGCATTTT
TRBD1	TRBJ1-2	NA	TRBV7-8	CASSRDREYGYTF	TGTGCCAGCAGCCGCGACAGGGAATATGGCTACACCTTC
NA	TRBJ1-6	NA	TRBV5-6	CASSPTTETTPLHF	TGTGCCAGCAGCCCAACGACAGAAACTACACCCCTCCACTTT
NA	TRBJ1-4	NA	TRBV19	CASSIVGATNEKLFF	TGTGCCAGTAGTATCGTGGGGGCGACTAATGAAAAACTGTTTTTT
TRBD2	TRBJ2-7	NA	TRBV20-1	CSASGREGLYEQYF	TGCAGTGCTAGTGGGCGGGAGGGCCTCTACGAGCAGTACTTC
NA	TRBJ1-1	NA	TRBV7-8	CASSLRGSRNTEAFF	TGTGCCAGCAGCTTAAGGGGTAGCAGGAACACTGAAGCTTTCTTT
TRBD1	TRBJ1-4	NA	TRBV10-3	CAISDGTGGTNEKLFF	TGTGCCATCAGTGATGGGACAGGGGGAACTAATGAAAAACTGTTTTTT
TRBD1	TRBJ2-2	NA	TRBV10-3	CAISDDRGAGVNTGELFF	TGTGCCATCAGTGACGACAGGGGGGCAGGAGTGAACACCGGGGAGCTGTTTTTT
NA	TRBJ2-7	NA	TRBV7-3	CASSLDGENYEQYF	TGTGCCAGCAGCTTAGACGGGGAAAACTACGAGCAGTACTTC
NA	TRBJ1-5	NA	TRBV30	CAWSSAGGVGPQHF	TGTGCCTGGAGCTCGGCGGGCGGGGTAGGACCCCAGCATTTT
NA	TRBJ1-2	NA	TRBV9	CASSAPTGLYGYTF	TGTGCCAGCAGCGCCCCGACAGGCCTCTATGGCTACACCTTC
TRBD1	TRBJ1-2	few	TRBV14	CASSLPGQGPLGGYTF	TGTGCCAGCAGCCTTCCGGGACAGGGTCCGTTAGGAGGCTACACCTTC
TRBD2	TRBJ2-1	NA	TRBV5-1	CASSPEGRDYNEQFF	TGCGCCAGCAGCCCGGAAGGGAGGGATTACAATGAGCAGTTCTTC
NA	TRBJ1-2	NA	TRBV19	CASSIGGIGQYYGYTF	TGTGCCAGTAGTATAGGCGGTATTGGACAATACTACGGCTACACCTTC
NA	TRBJ1-2	few	TRBV12-3/TRBV12-4	CASSSDSFDGYTF	TGTGCCAGCAGTTCTGACAGTTTCGATGGCTACACCTTC
NA	TRBJ2-3	NA	TRBV10-3	CAIKGDITDTQYF	TGTGCCATCAAGGGGGATATAACAGATACGCAGTATTTT
TRBD1	TRBJ1-2	NA	TRBV5-1	CASRKGQGNNGYTF	TGCGCCAGCAGAAAGGGACAGGGAAATAACGGCTACACCTTC
NA	TRBJ2-3	few	TRBV4-2	CASSQTTGGVDTQYF	TGTGCCAGCAGCCAAACGACGGGGGGCGTAGATACGCAGTATTTT
NA	TRBJ1-1	NA	TRBV9	CASSVATGSEAFF	TGTGCCAGCAGCGTAGCCACAGGGTCCGAAGCTTTCTTT
TRBD1	TRBJ1-2	NA	TRBV5-1	CASSLGDTGEVYTF	TGCGCCAGCAGCTTGGGGGACACAGGGGAAGTCTACACCTTC
TRBD2	TRBJ2-1	NA	TRBV9	CASSVELAAFYNEQFF	TGTGCCAGCAGCGTAGAACTAGCGGCCTTTTACAATGAGCAGTTCTTC
NA	TRBJ2-1	NA	TRBV11-2	CASSSLPHEQFF	TGTGCCAGCAGCTCACTTCCCCATGAGCAGTTCTTC
NA	TRBJ2-7	NA	TRBV6-2/TRBV6-3	CASSYGHSAYIYEQYF	TGTGCCAGCAGTTATGGACACTCGGCCTACATCTACGAGCAGTACTTC
NA	TRBJ1-6	NA	TRBV19	CASSTQENFDNSPLHF	TGTGCCAGTAGTACCCAAGAGAACTTCGATAATTCACCCCTCCACTTT
NA	TRBJ2-1	few	TRBV5-1	CASSLDGGRMNNEQFF	TGCGCCAGCAGCTTGGATGGGGGCAGGATGAATAATGAGCAGTTCTTC
TRBD1	TRBJ1-2	NA	TRBV28	CASSFSGQNYGYTF	TGTGCCAGCAGTTTCTCGGGACAGAACTATGGCTACACCTTC
TRBD1	TRBJ2-7	NA	TRBV12-3/TRBV12-4	CASSPYRGYEQYF	TGTGCCAGCAGTCCGTACAGGGGCTACGAGCAGTACTTC
NA	TRBJ1-1	NA	TRBV30	CAWDWGGAMNTEAFF	TGTGCCTGGGACTGGGGGGGTGCTATGAACACTGAAGCTTTCTTT
NA	TRBJ1-1	NA	TRBV28	CASSPGGRNTEAFF	TGTGCCAGCAGTCCCGGAGGGAGGAACACTGAAGCTTTCTTT
NA	TRBJ2-1	NA	TRBV5-4	CASSLRWELDGEQFF	TGTGCCAGCAGCTTGCGCTGGGAACTAGACGGTGAGCAGTTCTTC
NA	TRBJ1-4	NA	TRBV5-1	CASSQGTATNEKLFF	TGCGCCAGCAGCCAGGGAACGGCAACTAATGAAAAACTGTTTTTT
NA	TRBJ1-4	NA	TRBV30	CAWSVRGAREKLFF	TGTGCCTGGAGTGTACGGGGGGCAAGAGAAAAACTGTTTTTT